This T cell receptor (beta chain) is from a study of blood T cell repertoires in COVID-19. Study-level information: Acute and convalescent COVID-19 samples came from the United States, Italy and Spain. From T cells, B-cell-depleted T cells, or PBMCs came the material, which was cDNA or gDNA.

Germline CDR1 is LGHDT and CDR2 is YNNKEL (reference sequence). The V and J ends lost 5 bases and 5 bases, in that order; junction bases with no gene match: 6. CDR3 length: 14 amino acids. The repertoire was sequenced with immunoSEQ multiplex PCR; TCRdb's copy has only in-frame clones and lacks some. This table has 110,000 or so clones, 85% appearing once. The TCR originated in a human donor in a cohort sampled during active COVID-19. The sample was peripheral blood. V is TRBV3-1 (or the pseudogene TRBV3-2) and J is TRBJ2-4; 7 positions agree with TRBD1. CDR3 nucleotide sequence: TGTGCCAGCAGCGCAGGGGGAACGGAAAACATTCAGTACTTC. This codes for CASSAGGTENIQYF.